Given below is one TCR beta chain in context. As yet, its antigen is unknown. Use of 60 Vbeta and 13 Jbeta primers characterized the PCR. The data were produced by immunoSEQ multiplex PCR, yet TCRdb's version contains in-frame clones alone and is incomplete. The data show around 76,000 clones, 60% to 75% seen once. Germline-derived CDR1 and CDR2 are MNHEY and SVGAGI. This CDR3 has 13 residues. V shed 2 bases and J shed 5 bases, with 8 bases lying between them. The sample comes from a study of cytomegalovirus exposure and HLA in healthy donors. The overall study: Of several hundred genotyped donors, approximately 84% clustered with self-reported Caucasian donors. General study findings and limits: Follow-up analysis seemed to connect common viral pathogens with several of the most significant clusters identified.

This rearrangement joins TRBV6-5 to TRBJ2-3; D is undetermined. The sequenced sample consisted of PBMCs. This receptor was identified in a woman in her thirties or forties in good health and CMV-seropositive. CDR3 loop: CASSYDSRDTQYF. The CDR3 nucleotides are TGTGCCAGCAGTTACGATTCCAGAGATACGCAGTATTTT.